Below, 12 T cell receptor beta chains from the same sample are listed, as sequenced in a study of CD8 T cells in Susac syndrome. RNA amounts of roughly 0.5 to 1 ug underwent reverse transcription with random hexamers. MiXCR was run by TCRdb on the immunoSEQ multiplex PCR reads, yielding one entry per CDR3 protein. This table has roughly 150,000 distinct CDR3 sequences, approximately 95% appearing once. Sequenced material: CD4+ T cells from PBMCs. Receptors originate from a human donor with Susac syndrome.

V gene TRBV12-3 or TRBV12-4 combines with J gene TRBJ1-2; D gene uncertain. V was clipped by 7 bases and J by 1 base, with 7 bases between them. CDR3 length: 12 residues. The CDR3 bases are TGTGCCAGCATGATGGGTAACTATGGCTACACCTTC. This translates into CASMMGNYGYTF.

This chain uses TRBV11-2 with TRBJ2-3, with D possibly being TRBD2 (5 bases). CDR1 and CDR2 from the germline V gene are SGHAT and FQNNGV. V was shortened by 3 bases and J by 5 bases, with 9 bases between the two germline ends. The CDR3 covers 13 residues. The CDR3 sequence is CASSLAGQDTQYF. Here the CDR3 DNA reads TGTGCCAGCAGCTTGGCGGGCCAAGATACGCAGTATTTT. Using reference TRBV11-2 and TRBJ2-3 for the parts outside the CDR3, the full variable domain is EAGVAQSPRYKIIEKRQSVAFWCNPISGHATLYWYQQILGQGPKLLIQFQNNGVVDDSQLPKDRFSAERLKGVDSTLKIQPAKLEDSAVYLCASSLAGQDTQYFGPGTRLTVL.

DNA for the CDR3: TGCAGCGTAGGGACAGGGTCAGGAGGGGCCAACGTCCTGACTTTC. Translated, it gives CSVGTGSGGANVLTF. V is TRBV29-1 and J is TRBJ2-6, with 9 positions matching TRBD1. Germline loops: CDR1 SQVTM, CDR2 ANQGSEA. The CDR3 is 15 residues long. Trimming cost V 6 bases and J 4 bases; bases outside gene matches: 7.

The CDR3 bases are TGCGCCAGCAAGCCCTCCCGCGACCAAGAGACCCAGTACTTC. Its translation: CASKPSRDQETQYF. This chain joins TRBV4-1 and TRBJ2-5; the D is unclear. V dropped 7 bases and J dropped 0 bases, with 12 bases sitting between them. CDR3 length equals 14 residues. The V gene's germline CDR1 is MGHRA and CDR2 YSYEKL.

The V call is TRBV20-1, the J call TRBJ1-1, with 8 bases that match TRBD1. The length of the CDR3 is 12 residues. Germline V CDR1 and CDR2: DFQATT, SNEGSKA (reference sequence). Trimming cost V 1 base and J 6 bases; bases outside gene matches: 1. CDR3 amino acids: CSARGQGPEAFF. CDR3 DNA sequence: TGCAGTGCTAGAGGACAGGGGCCTGAAGCTTTCTTT.

CDR3 protein: CSASGEGLNTEAFF. Written as DNA, the CDR3 is TGCAGTGCCTCCGGAGAAGGGTTGAACACTGAAGCTTTCTTT. The chain has TRBV20-1 and TRBJ1-1; the D is unclear. The germline V and J ends were trimmed by 6 bases and 0 bases, with 14 bases remaining between them. The length of the CDR3 is 14 residues. Germline V lookup: CDR1 DFQATT, CDR2 SNEGSKA (reference sequence).

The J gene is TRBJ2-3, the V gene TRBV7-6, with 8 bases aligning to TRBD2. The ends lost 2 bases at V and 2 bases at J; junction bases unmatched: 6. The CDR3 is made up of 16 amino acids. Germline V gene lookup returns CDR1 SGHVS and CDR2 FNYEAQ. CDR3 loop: CASSLIGGGLTDTQYF. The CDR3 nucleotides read TGTGCCAGCAGCTTAATCGGGGGGGGCCTCACAGATACGCAGTATTTT.

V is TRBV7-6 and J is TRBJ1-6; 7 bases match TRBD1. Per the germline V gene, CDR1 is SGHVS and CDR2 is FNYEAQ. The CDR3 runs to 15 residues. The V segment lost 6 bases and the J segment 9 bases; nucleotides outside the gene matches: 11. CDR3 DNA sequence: TGTGCCAGCAGTCGAGGACAGGCACCGGGTTCACCCCTCCACTTT. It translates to CASSRGQAPGSPLHF.

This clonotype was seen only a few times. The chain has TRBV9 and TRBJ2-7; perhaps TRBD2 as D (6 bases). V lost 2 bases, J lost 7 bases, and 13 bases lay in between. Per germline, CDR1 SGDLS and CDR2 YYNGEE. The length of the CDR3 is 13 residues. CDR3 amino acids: CASSVSGEGEQYF. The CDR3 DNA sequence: TGTGCCAGCAGCGTCTCGGGGGAAGGGGAGCAGTACTTC.

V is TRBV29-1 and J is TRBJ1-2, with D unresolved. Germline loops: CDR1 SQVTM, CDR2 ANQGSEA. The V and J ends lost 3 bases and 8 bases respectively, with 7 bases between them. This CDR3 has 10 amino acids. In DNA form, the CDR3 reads TGCAGCGTTGAGACTGCGGGCTACACCTTC. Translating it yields CSVETAGYTF.

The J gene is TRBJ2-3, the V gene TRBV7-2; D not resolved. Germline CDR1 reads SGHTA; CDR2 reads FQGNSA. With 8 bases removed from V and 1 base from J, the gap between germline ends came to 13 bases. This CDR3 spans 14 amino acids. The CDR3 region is CASRTPGRTDTQYF. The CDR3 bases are TGTGCCAGCCGCACCCCAGGTCGCACAGATACGCAGTATTTT.

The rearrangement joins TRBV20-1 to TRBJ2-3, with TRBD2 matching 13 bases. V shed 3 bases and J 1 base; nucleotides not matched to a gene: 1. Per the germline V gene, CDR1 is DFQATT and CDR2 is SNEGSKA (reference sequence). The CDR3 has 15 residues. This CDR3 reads CSARGLAGRTDTQYF. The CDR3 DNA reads TGCAGTGCTAGGGGACTAGCGGGGCGCACAGATACGCAGTATTTT.